Listed below are T cell receptor beta chains from one sample, sequenced in a study of cytomegalovirus exposure and HLA in healthy donors. The protocol was immunoSEQ multiplex PCR, while the TCRdb copy is restricted to in-frame clones and leaves out a portion. The sample holds over 100,000 clones, roughly 90% seen once. The sequenced sample was PBMCs. The origin of the receptors is a woman in her late teens or twenties in good health and CMV-seronegative. CDR3s leave out the opening cysteine and the closing phenylalanine or tryptophan. The order of the fields is J gene, V gene, CDR3 protein.

TRBJ2-3 | TRBV7-9 | ASIPPGQGVGAPDTQY
TRBJ2-7 | TRBV29-1 | SAGQGYEQY
TRBJ1-1 | TRBV6-5 | ASSYSESSGNTEAF
TRBJ2-2 | TRBV5-6 | ASNVMTRNTGELF
TRBJ2-7 | TRBV7-2 | ASSLKNRYEQY
TRBJ2-3 | TRBV5-6 | ASSRDRTDTQY
TRBJ2-3 | TRBV30 | AWSLSGRTDTQY
TRBJ1-5 | TRBV27 | ASRDRASNQPQH
TRBJ2-7 | TRBV29-1 | SVEFGVRGTYEQY
TRBJ2-7 | TRBV29-1 | SATQSYEQY
TRBJ1-2 | TRBV30 | ACPLPEAGGLGYT
TRBJ1-2 | TRBV19 | ASSRKLDPGIIYGYT
TRBJ1-2 | TRBV5-4 | ASSTTPGGEDYGYT
TRBJ2-7 | TRBV5-4 | ASSPAGNSYEQY
TRBJ1-2 | TRBV7-9 | ASSLDLQEQRDGYT
TRBJ2-5 | TRBV4-2 | ASSPNYGSQETQY
TRBJ1-4 | TRBV30 | AWKPGQGPGEKLF
TRBJ2-1 | TRBV7-8 | ASSLPQTSGDYNEQF
TRBJ2-1 | TRBV5-6 | ASSLIAGGRNEQF
TRBJ2-1 | TRBV13 | ASSPHRDLYNEQF
TRBJ1-3 | TRBV9 | ASSVGAGTGNTIY
TRBJ2-7 | TRBV6-1 | ASKSIPYEQY
TRBJ1-5 | TRBV6-5 | ASRTGGQPQH
TRBJ2-1 | TRBV7-9 | ASSFFITSGSSYNEQF
TRBJ2-1 | TRBV9 | ASSGSGSGEQF
TRBJ1-1 | TRBV5-1 | ASSQTGLNTEAF
TRBJ2-1 | TRBV28 | ASSNRGREQF
TRBJ1-2 | TRBV7-2 | ASSLAPGQAGGYT
TRBJ2-7 | TRBV2 | ASSEGTGRGEQY
TRBJ2-1 | TRBV29-1 | SATPVRSGASKEQF
TRBJ2-7 | TRBV7-9 | ASSLAAGRYEQY
TRBJ2-1 | TRBV4-3 | ASSQVDRGGGFFLNKNEQF
TRBJ1-5 | TRBV28 | ASSFATPLNQPQH
TRBJ2-7 | TRBV5-5 | ASSLSEIRGEQY
TRBJ1-2 | TRBV2 | ASTPSQVNYGYT
TRBJ1-5 | TRBV11-3 | ASSPHGDSNQPQH
TRBJ2-3 | TRBV7-2 | ASSFNGLATDTQY
TRBJ2-7 | TRBV7-9 | ASSRQTTATYEQY
TRBJ1-1 | TRBV5-1 | ASERTGQSNTEAF
TRBJ1-1 | TRBV5-4 | ASSWGQGGNTEAF
TRBJ2-3 | TRBV7-3 | ASSLRGGTSGTVTDTQY
TRBJ2-1 | TRBV11-1 | ASSLVTSGPSYNEQF
TRBJ2-3 | TRBV4-1 | ASSQVDSGGRTDTQY